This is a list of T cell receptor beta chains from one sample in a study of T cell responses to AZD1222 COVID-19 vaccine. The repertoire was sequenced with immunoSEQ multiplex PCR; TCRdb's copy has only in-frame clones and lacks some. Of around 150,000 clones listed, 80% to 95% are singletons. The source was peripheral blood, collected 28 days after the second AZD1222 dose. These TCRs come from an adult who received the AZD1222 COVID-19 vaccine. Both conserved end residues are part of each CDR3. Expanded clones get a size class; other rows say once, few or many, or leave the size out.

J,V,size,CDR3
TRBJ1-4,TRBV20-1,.,CSASLAGVPEKLFF
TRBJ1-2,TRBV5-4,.,CASSRDSNYGYTF
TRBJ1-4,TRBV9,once,CASSVAIQSNEKLFF
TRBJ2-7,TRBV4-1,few,CASSQDSGMGVVLDEQYF
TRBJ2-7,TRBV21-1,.,CASTLRQAPYEQYF
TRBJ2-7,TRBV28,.,CASSYPYGGRSYEQYF
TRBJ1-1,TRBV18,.,CASSPGTTNEAFF
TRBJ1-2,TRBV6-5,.,CASSYSRARGGGYTF
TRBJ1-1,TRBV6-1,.,CASSDASLLLMNTEAFF
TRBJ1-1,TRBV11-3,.,CASSKDGPNTEAFF
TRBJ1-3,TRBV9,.,CASSVGNRPGRVYSGNTIYF
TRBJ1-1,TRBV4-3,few,CASSQSPGQGNTEAFF
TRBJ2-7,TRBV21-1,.,CASSKVTGPFGGYEQYF
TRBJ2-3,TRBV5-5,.,CASSSLAGVMGDTQYF
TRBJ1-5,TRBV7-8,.,CASSLGGSSNQPQHF
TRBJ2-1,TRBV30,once,CAWSDMEGQRAGVSGQFF
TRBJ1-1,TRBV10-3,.,CATSNGMNTEAFF
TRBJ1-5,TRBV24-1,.,CATSDPGEGPQHF
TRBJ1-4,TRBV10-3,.,CAISESLGSTNEKLFF
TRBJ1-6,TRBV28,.,CASSTPRGSSYNSPLHF
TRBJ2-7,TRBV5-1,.,CASSLASGRAGYEQYF
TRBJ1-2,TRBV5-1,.,CASTGTGGNYGYTF
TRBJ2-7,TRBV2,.,CASMGNRVFYEQYF
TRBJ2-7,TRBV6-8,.,CASRQGSYEQYF
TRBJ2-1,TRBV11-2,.,CASSPVWGYEQFF
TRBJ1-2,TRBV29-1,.,CSVSGDNYGYTF
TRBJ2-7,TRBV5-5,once,CASSSSSTYEQYF
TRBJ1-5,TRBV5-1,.,CASSLGLLSNQPQHF
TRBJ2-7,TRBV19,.,CASGQSAYEQYF
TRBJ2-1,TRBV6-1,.,CASSQAGVTPPADEQFF
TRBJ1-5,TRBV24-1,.,CATSPRGQGNQPQHF
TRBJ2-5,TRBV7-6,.,CASSLSAPRGQETQYF
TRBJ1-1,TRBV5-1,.,CASNQDGVNTEAFF
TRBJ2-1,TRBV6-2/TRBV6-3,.,CASSPYGPRNEQFF
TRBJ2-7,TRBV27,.,CASSRRGGTGSHHYEQYF
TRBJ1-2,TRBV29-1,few,CSVVGGAGGYTF
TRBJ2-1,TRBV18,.,CASSPPSGGTYNEQFF
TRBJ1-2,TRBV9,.,CASSVEAGYLYGYTF
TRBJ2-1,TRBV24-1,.,CATSGSPFLAGGPSYNEQFF
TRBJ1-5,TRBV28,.,CASKEGAGQPQHF
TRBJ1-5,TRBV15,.,CATSRRDRGPSNQPQHF
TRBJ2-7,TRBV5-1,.,CASSITSGTEQYF
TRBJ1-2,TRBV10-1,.,CASSDTVEGYTF
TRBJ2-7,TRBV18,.,CASSPTSGINPYEQYF
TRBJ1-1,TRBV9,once,CASSASLNTEAFF
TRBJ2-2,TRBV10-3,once,CATSSGANTGELFF
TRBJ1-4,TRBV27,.,CASSWSRGDEKLFF
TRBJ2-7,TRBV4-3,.,CASSQGRGNSYEQYF
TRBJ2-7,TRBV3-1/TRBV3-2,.,CASKDEQYF
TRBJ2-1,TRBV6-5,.,CASSYSGYNEQFF
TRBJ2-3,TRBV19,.,CARRLMGTDTQYF
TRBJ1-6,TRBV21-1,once,CASRGRSSYNSPLHF